This record looks at one T cell receptor (beta chain) sequence and its context. Its antigen is undetermined. With 60 Vbeta and 13 Jbeta primers, the PCR was carried out. Measured with immunoSEQ multiplex PCR; TCRdb has only the in-frame clones, and not every one. The repertoire holds around 99,000 clones, with around 74% as singletons. This record belongs to a study of cytomegalovirus exposure and HLA in healthy donors. At the level of the study: A previous analysis identified approximately 120 million unique TCR beta sequences derived from roughly 190 million T cells.

The germline V gene encodes CDR1 LNHDA and CDR2 SQIVND (reference sequence). CDR3 length: 14 residues. V was cut by 6 bases and J by 1 base, with 12 bases left in between. Overall study results and limits: Later work associated 16,951 TCR beta sequences with HLA alleles at 0.05 false discovery rate. In vitro work confirmed that a few CMV-associated chains recognize CMV antigens.

This clonotype originated in a man aged 50-60 years in good health and CMV-seropositive. The V gene is TRBV19, the J gene TRBJ1-1; D is possibly TRBD1 (5 bases). The sample taken for sequencing was PBMCs. The DNA for the CDR3 is TGTGCCAGTAGAGTTGGGGCCTCGAACACTGAAGCTTTCTTT. Translating it yields CASRVGASNTEAFF.